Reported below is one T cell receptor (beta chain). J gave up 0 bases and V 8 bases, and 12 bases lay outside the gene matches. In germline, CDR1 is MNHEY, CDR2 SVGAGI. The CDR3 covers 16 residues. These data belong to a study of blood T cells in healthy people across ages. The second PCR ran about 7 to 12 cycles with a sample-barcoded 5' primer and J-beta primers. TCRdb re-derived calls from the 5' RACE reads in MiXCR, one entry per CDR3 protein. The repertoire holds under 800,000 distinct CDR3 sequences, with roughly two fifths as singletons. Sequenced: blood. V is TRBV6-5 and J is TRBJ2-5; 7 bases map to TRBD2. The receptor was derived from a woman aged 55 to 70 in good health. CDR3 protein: CASALWASGNQETQYF. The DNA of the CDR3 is TGTGCCAGCGCCCTATGGGCTAGCGGAAACCAAGAGACCCAGTACTTC.